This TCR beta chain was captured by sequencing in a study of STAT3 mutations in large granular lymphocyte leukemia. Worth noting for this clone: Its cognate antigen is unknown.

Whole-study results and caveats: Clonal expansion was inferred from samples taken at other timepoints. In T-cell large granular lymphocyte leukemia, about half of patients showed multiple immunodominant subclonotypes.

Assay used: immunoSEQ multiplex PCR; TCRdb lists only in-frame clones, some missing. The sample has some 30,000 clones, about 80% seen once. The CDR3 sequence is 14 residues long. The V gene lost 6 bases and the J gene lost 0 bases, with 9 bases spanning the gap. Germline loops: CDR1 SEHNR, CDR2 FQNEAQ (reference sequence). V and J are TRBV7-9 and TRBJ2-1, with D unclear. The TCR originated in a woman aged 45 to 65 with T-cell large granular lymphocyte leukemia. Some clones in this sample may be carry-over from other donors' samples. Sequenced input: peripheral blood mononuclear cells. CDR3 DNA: TGTGCCAGCAGGTCAATGTACTCCTACAATGAGCAGTTCTTC. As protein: CASRSMYSYNEQFF.